A selection of T cell receptor beta chains follows, all from one sample in a study of T cells in Graves' hyperthyroidism and ophthalmopathy. MiXCR, run by TCRdb on the multiplex PCR reads, gives a single entry per CDR3 protein. The profile shows about 350,000 distinct CDR3 sequences, approximately 13% of them singletons. Input material: blood. These receptors came from a woman aged 25 to 39 with Graves' hyperthyroidism. The CDR3 runs from the conserved cysteine through the conserved F or W. The order of the fields is clone size, V gene, J gene, D gene, CDR3 DNA, CDR3 protein. The D gene is left open where the match is weak. Clone size, where shown, is once, few, many, or a class for clones that have expanded.

abundance: .
v_gene: TRBV15
j_gene: TRBJ2-7
d_gene: .
CDR3nt: TGTGCCACCAGCAGAGAGGGCAGGTTTGACGAGCAGTACTTC
CDR3aa: CATSREGRFDEQYF

abundance: .
v_gene: TRBV24-1
j_gene: TRBJ2-7
d_gene: .
CDR3nt: TGTGCCACCAGTGATTCGGGTGGGGGCTACGAGCAGTACTTC
CDR3aa: CATSDSGGGYEQYF

abundance: .
v_gene: TRBV30
j_gene: TRBJ2-2
d_gene: TRBD1
CDR3nt: TGTGCCTGCAGCACCAGGACAGGGAAAACCGGGGAGCTGTTTTTT
CDR3aa: CACSTRTGKTGELFF

abundance: many
v_gene: TRBV24-1
j_gene: TRBJ2-5
d_gene: .
CDR3nt: TGTGCCACCAGTGATCTCCGGGACGAAGAGACCCAGTACTTC
CDR3aa: CATSDLRDEETQYF

abundance: many
v_gene: TRBV7-2
j_gene: TRBJ2-3
d_gene: .
CDR3nt: TGTGCCAGCAGCTTACCCATGACAGATACGCAGTATTTT
CDR3aa: CASSLPMTDTQYF

abundance: many
v_gene: TRBV29-1
j_gene: TRBJ1-1
d_gene: .
CDR3nt: TGCAGCGTCGGCATGTCCACTGGGAACACTGAAGCTTTCTTT
CDR3aa: CSVGMSTGNTEAFF

abundance: .
v_gene: TRBV30
j_gene: TRBJ2-5
d_gene: .
CDR3nt: TGTGCCTGCCCGGCCCAGGGTAGTCCAGAGACCCAGTACTTC
CDR3aa: CACPAQGSPETQYF

abundance: few
v_gene: TRBV9
j_gene: TRBJ2-5
d_gene: .
CDR3nt: TGTGCCAGCAGCCCCGACAGGACCCAAGAGACCCAGTACTTC
CDR3aa: CASSPDRTQETQYF

abundance: few
v_gene: TRBV20-1
j_gene: TRBJ2-1
d_gene: .
CDR3nt: TGCAGTGCTAGTTTCTTAGCGACGAGCTCCTACAATGAGCAGTTCTTC
CDR3aa: CSASFLATSSYNEQFF

abundance: many
v_gene: TRBV30
j_gene: TRBJ1-1
d_gene: .
CDR3nt: TGTGCCCGGCGGGGCATGAACACTGAAGCTTTCTTT
CDR3aa: CARRGMNTEAFF

abundance: many
v_gene: TRBV20-1
j_gene: TRBJ1-1
d_gene: .
CDR3nt: TGCAGTGCTAGAGATGTCGAGCTACACACTGAAGCTTTCTTT
CDR3aa: CSARDVELHTEAFF

abundance: few
v_gene: TRBV20-1
j_gene: TRBJ2-7
d_gene: TRBD2
CDR3nt: TGCAGTGCTAGGATGGGACTAGCGGTTACCTACGAGCAGTACTTC
CDR3aa: CSARMGLAVTYEQYF

abundance: .
v_gene: TRBV7-2
j_gene: TRBJ1-5
d_gene: TRBD1
CDR3nt: TGTGCCAGCAGCTTAGCGTTTGGGGACAGGGGTCAGCCCCAGCATTTT
CDR3aa: CASSLAFGDRGQPQHF

abundance: many
v_gene: TRBV12-3/TRBV12-4
j_gene: TRBJ2-1
d_gene: .
CDR3nt: TGTGCCAGCAGAGTGGACGGAAGCTCCTACAATGAGCAGTTCTTC
CDR3aa: CASRVDGSSYNEQFF

abundance: .
v_gene: TRBV29-1
j_gene: TRBJ2-3
d_gene: .
CDR3nt: TGCAGCGTTGAAGATACAGATACGCAGTATTTT
CDR3aa: CSVEDTDTQYF

abundance: few
v_gene: TRBV3-1
j_gene: TRBJ2-3
d_gene: .
CDR3nt: TGTGCCAGCAGCCTAGAGGGGTGGTACTCAGATACGCAGTATTTT
CDR3aa: CASSLEGWYSDTQYF

abundance: few
v_gene: TRBV11-2
j_gene: TRBJ2-6
d_gene: TRBD1
CDR3nt: TGTGCCAGCAGCTCGGACAGGGCTGGGGCCAACGTCCTGACTTTC
CDR3aa: CASSSDRAGANVLTF

abundance: many
v_gene: TRBV20-1
j_gene: TRBJ2-2
d_gene: TRBD2
CDR3nt: TGCAGTGCTAGGCGGGGGGTGAACACCGGGGAGCTGTTTTTT
CDR3aa: CSARRGVNTGELFF

abundance: few
v_gene: TRBV20-1
j_gene: TRBJ2-7
d_gene: .
CDR3nt: TGCAGTGCTATAGTCGCCGGGGACGAGCAGTACTTC
CDR3aa: CSAIVAGDEQYF

abundance: many
v_gene: TRBV28
j_gene: TRBJ1-1
d_gene: .
CDR3nt: TGTGCCAGCAGGTCAGGGGTGACTGAAGCTTTCTTT
CDR3aa: CASRSGVTEAFF